This T cell receptor (beta chain) derives from a study of primary melanoma T cells and metastatic recurrence. The wider study: Tumors were T2–T4 primary melanomas thicker than 1 mm. Study-wide results and limits: T-cell fraction reportedly outperformed other histopathological variables added to thickness. Independent of thickness, ulceration, mitotic rate and age, T-cell fraction reportedly predicted outcome.

Remarks on this clone: Its antigen is unidentified.

Germline V lookup: CDR1 KGHSH, CDR2 LQKENI. V lost 4 bases and J lost 5, with 12 bases in between. This CDR3 has 14 residues. The assay was immunoSEQ multiplex PCR, and TCRdb's table has in-frame clones only and misses some. Of 2,500 to 3,500 clones in the sample, roughly 82% were seen once. The genes are TRBV18 and TRBJ1-5; TRBD1 is a possible D gene (5 bases). The TCR sequence derives from a human donor with melanoma. The sequencing input was melanoma tumor tissue. The CDR3 reads CASSLGTRDQPQHF. Written as DNA, the CDR3 is TGTGCCAGCTCACTAGGGACCCGAGATCAGCCCCAGCATTTT.